This T cell receptor (beta chain) was recorded in a study of blood T cell repertoires in COVID-19. About the research overall: The origin of the acute and convalescent COVID-19 samples was the United States, Italy and Spain. PBMCs, B-cell-depleted T cells, or T cells were the source of the cDNA or gDNA that made up the material.

Assay used: immunoSEQ multiplex PCR; TCRdb lists only in-frame clones, some missing. The sample shows over 70,000 clones, approximately 88% of them seen only once. V was shortened by 0 bases and J by 6 bases, with 13 bases between the two germline ends. There are 15 residues in the CDR3. Germline V gives CDR1 SGHTS, CDR2 YDEGEE. The TCR originated in a woman over 75 with acute or convalescent COVID-19. This chain uses TRBV5-8 with TRBJ2-1; tentatively, D is TRBD2 (6 bases). The specimen sequenced was peripheral blood. The CDR3 reads CASSLVPGVFNEQFF. The CDR3 DNA sequence: TGTGCCAGCAGCTTGGTTCCGGGAGTCTTCAATGAGCAGTTCTTC.